These 20 T cell receptor beta chains were all obtained from the same sample, sequenced in a study of response to subunit inactivated influenza vaccine. TCRdb re-called the RT-PCR reads through MiXCR, storing one row per CDR3 protein. This table has around 790,000 distinct CDR3 sequences, around 20% appearing once. The sequences come from PBMCs from blood, collected 5 to 6 days after vaccination. These receptor sequences come from a man aged 50 to 59 who received an inactivated influenza vaccine.

The V call is TRBV10-3, the J call TRBJ1-2; D not resolved. Trimming stripped 6 bases from V and 2 bases from J, with 13 bases between. The CDR3 runs 14 residues. Germline CDR1 and CDR2: ENHRY and SYGVKD. Here the CDR3 DNA reads TGTGCCATCAGGGAGGCAATTCCAAACTATGGCTACACCTTC. Its translation is CAIREAIPNYGYTF.

The chain carries TRBV20-1 and TRBJ2-3, with TRBD2 matching over 12 bases. Germline V gene lookup returns CDR1 DFQATT and CDR2 SNEGSKA (reference sequence). After removal of 2 bases from V and 7 bases from J, the junction contained 10 bases not matched to a gene. This CDR3 is built from 16 residues. The CDR3 sequence: CSARYPLAGGPNTQYF. CDR3 DNA sequence: TGCAGTGCTAGATACCCCCTAGCGGGAGGGCCGAATACGCAGTATTTT.

At least ten counts were recorded for this clonotype. V gene TRBV20-1 combines with J gene TRBJ1-1; 9 positions agree with TRBD1. J was trimmed by 4 bases and V by 3 bases; bases with no gene match: 6. The CDR3 covers 14 residues. Germline CDR1 and CDR2: DFQATT and SNEGSKA (reference sequence). The CDR3 coding sequence is TGCAGTGCTAGGAGACCGGGACAGGGCACTGAAGCTTTCTTT. Its protein product is CSARRPGQGTEAFF.

There are a few counts of this clonotype. This chain links TRBV6-1 with TRBJ2-7, with 13 nucleotides matching TRBD2. The CDR3 runs 16 residues. The J segment lost 5 bases and the V segment lost 6 bases, leaving 10 bases of the junction unmatched. CDR1 is MNHNS, CDR2 SASEGT, per germline. The chain's CDR3 is CASRKTSGGSFDEQYF. The CDR3 DNA reads TGTGCCAGCAGAAAGACTAGCGGGGGGTCCTTTGACGAGCAGTACTTC.

This chain uses TRBV28 with TRBJ2-1; D is uncertain. In germline, CDR1 is MDHEN, CDR2 SYDVKM. The CDR3 has 12 residues. V dropped 1 base and J dropped 10 bases, with 8 bases sitting between them. The CDR3 loop reads CASSLFVSEQFF. DNA of the CDR3: TGTGCCAGCAGTTTATTCGTATCGGAGCAGTTCTTC.

This clonotype has just a few counts. V gene TRBV4-3 combines with J gene TRBJ2-1, with 12 bases that match TRBD2. The V segment lost 4 bases and the J segment 9 bases; nucleotides outside the gene matches: 1. Germline V gives CDR1 LGHNA, CDR2 YSLEER. CDR3 length equals 13 residues. CDR3 in DNA: TGCGCCAGCAGCCCGGGACTAGCGGGTGAGCAGTTCTTC. Protein sequence: CASSPGLAGEQFF.

V usage is TRBV3-1 and J usage is TRBJ2-1, with D perhaps TRBD2 (7 bases). Trimming left V 0 bases short and J 7 bases short, with 10 bases between. Germline V gene data show CDR1 as LGHDT and CDR2 as YNNKEL (reference sequence). The CDR3 totals 14 residues. CDR3 DNA sequence: TGTGCCAGCAGCCAAGAGGGGGGGGCAAATGAGCAGTTCTTC. Translated: CASSQEGGANEQFF.

This clonotype was seen more than once but under ten times. This chain uses TRBV29-1 with TRBJ2-1; 7 bases agree with TRBD2. The CDR3 spans 14 residues. V lost 7 bases to trimming and J lost 9 bases; unmatched junction nucleotides: 15. In germline, CDR1 is SQVTM, CDR2 ANQGSEA. CDR3 DNA sequence: TGCAGCGGGAAGACTAGCCCATTGCCTTTTGAGCAGTTCTTC. It yields the protein CSGKTSPLPFEQFF.

The V call is TRBV4-3, the J call TRBJ2-1, with D possibly matching TRBD1 (5 bases). The V end lost 5 bases, the J end lost 5 bases, and 13 bases lay between the germline ends. Germline CDR1 is LGHNA and CDR2 is YSLEER. The CDR3 consists of 14 residues. The CDR3 region is CASSKGARNNEQFF. For the CDR3, the DNA is TGCGCCAGCAGCAAAGGGGCCCGGAACAATGAGCAGTTCTTC.

The CDR3 is CASSYTGIGYEQYF. CDR3 in DNA: TGTGCCAGCAGCTACACAGGGATAGGCTACGAGCAGTACTTC. This rearrangement joins TRBV28 to TRBJ2-7; maybe TRBD1 (6 bases). The CDR3 is 14 residues long. Trimming shortened V by 6 bases and J by 3 bases, and 15 bases separated the two germline ends. Germline V gene data show CDR1 as MDHEN and CDR2 as SYDVKM.

This clonotype was observed many times. The genes are TRBV20-1 and TRBJ1-5; no clear D. The CDR3 totals 15 residues. The V and J ends lost 0 bases and 4 bases respectively, with 13 bases between them. The germline gives CDR1 DFQATT, CDR2 SNEGSKA (reference sequence). CDR3 coding DNA: TGCAGTGCTAGAGATCTAGGGTCTGGAAATCAGCCCCAGCATTTT. The encoded protein is CSARDLGSGNQPQHF.

The sample holds a few counts of this clonotype. The chain couples TRBV15 to TRBJ1-4; D is uncertain. Germline values: CDR1 LNHNV, CDR2 YYDKDF (reference sequence). The ends were cut back, 1 base at V and 7 bases at J, with 16 bases in the middle. CDR3 length: 16 amino acids. CDR3 DNA: TGTGCCACCAGCAGAGCTTATCCTAGCCCCTCTGAAAAACTGTTTTTT. It codes for CATSRAYPSPSEKLFF.

Ten or more counts support this clonotype. The genes are TRBV5-1 and TRBJ1-3; D is unclear. Trimming cost V 0 bases and J 0 bases, with 1 base left between them. The CDR3 is 13 amino acids. Germline V gene sequence: CDR1 SGHRS, CDR2 YFSETQ. CDR3 region: CASSLDSGNTIYF. The CDR3 coding sequence is TGCGCCAGCAGCTTGGACTCTGGAAACACCATATATTTT.

This clonotype was recorded a few times. J is TRBJ2-7 and V is TRBV7-6; a weak D match, TRBD1 (5 bases). Trimming cost V 1 base and J 6 bases, with 7 bases left between them. The CDR3 is made up of 12 amino acids. Germline V gives CDR1 SGHVS, CDR2 FNYEAQ. The CDR3 DNA is TGTGCCAGCAGCTTAGAAGGGGCCGAGCAGTACTTC. This encodes CASSLEGAEQYF.

The chain carries TRBV5-5 and TRBJ2-3; D is undetermined. The germline gives CDR1 SGHKS, CDR2 YYEKEE (reference sequence). Trimming stripped 4 bases from V and 2 bases from J, with 14 bases between. The CDR3 consists of 15 residues. This CDR3 is CASSRTPLDTDTQYF. CDR3 nucleotide sequence: TGTGCCAGCAGCCGGACCCCCCTGGACACAGATACGCAGTATTTT.

This sequence joins TRBV4-3 and TRBJ2-7, with 10 bases aligning to TRBD2. This CDR3 is 14 amino acids long. Per germline, CDR1 LGHNA and CDR2 YSLEER. Trimming took 2 bases from V and 7 from J; bases not matched to a gene: 5. CDR3 sequence (DNA): TGCGCCAGCAGCCAACTAGCGGGAGAGGTTGAGCAGTACTTC. This translates into CASSQLAGEVEQYF.

This clonotype was observed a few times. The rearrangement uses TRBV6-2 or TRBV6-3 and TRBJ2-1, with TRBD1 as a possible D gene (6 bases). Germline V gene sequence: CDR1 MNHEY, CDR2 SVGEGT. The CDR3 sequence is 14 residues long. V was trimmed by 5 bases and J by 8 bases, leaving 16 bases between them. The CDR3 sequence: CASSQEYRVDEQFF. The CDR3 nucleotides are TGTGCCAGCAGTCAAGAGTACAGGGTGGATGAGCAGTTCTTC.

There are a few counts of this clonotype. The chain is built from TRBV27 and TRBJ2-3, with D unclear. V gave up 3 bases and J gave up 4 bases, with 17 bases separating them. CDR3 length equals 16 residues. From germline, CDR1 is MNHEY and CDR2 SMNVEV (reference sequence). Here the CDR3 reads CASSFGVVVSPDTQYF. The CDR3 DNA sequence: TGTGCCAGCAGTTTTGGAGTAGTCGTCTCGCCAGATACGCAGTATTTT.

In this sample, this clonotype turned up a few times. This chain links TRBV20-1 with TRBJ2-7; the match to TRBD1 covers 7 bases. J gave up 4 bases and V 6 bases, and 6 bases lay outside the gene matches. Germline V CDR1 and CDR2: DFQATT, SNEGSKA (reference sequence). CDR3 length: 12 residues. Here the CDR3 DNA reads TGCAGTGCCGGGGACAGACTGTACGAGCAGTACTTC. Its translation: CSAGDRLYEQYF.

The gene calls are TRBV5-1 and TRBJ1-6, with TRBD1 matching over 9 bases. Germline loops: CDR1 SGHRS, CDR2 YFSETQ. This CDR3 has 13 amino acids. V lost 8 bases to trimming and J lost 7 bases; unmatched junction nucleotides: 4. The CDR3 region has the DNA TGCGCCAGGGGGACAGGGTCAAATTCACCCCTCCACTTT. Amino acids: CARGTGSNSPLHF. The full variable domain, completed using reference TRBV5-1 and TRBJ1-6, is KAGVTQTPRYLIKTRGQQVTLSCSPISGHRSVSWYQQTPGQGLQFLFEYFSETQRNKGNFPGRFSGRQFSNSRSEMNVSTLELGDSALYLCARGTGSNSPLHFGNGTRLTVT.